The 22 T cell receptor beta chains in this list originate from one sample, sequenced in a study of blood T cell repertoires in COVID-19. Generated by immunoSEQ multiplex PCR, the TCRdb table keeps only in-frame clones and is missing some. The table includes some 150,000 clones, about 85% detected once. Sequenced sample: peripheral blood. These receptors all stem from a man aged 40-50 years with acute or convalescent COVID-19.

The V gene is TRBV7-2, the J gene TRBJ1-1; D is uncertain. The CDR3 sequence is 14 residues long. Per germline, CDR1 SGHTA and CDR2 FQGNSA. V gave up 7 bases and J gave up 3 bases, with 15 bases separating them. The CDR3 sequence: CASNLPGRYTEAFF. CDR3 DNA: TGTGCCAGCAACCTCCCGGGTCGGTACACTGAAGCTTTCTTT.

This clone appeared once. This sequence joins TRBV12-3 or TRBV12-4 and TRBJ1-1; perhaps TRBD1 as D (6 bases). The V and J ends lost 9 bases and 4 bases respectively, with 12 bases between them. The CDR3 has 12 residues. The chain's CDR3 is CASKTGPTEAFF. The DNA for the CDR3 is TGTGCCAGTAAAACAGGGCCCACTGAAGCTTTCTTT.

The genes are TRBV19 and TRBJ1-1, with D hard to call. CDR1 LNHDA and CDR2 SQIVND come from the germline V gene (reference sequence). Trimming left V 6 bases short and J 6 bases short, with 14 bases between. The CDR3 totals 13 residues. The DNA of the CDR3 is TGTGCCAGTAGCCGCGGGGTATCTTCTGAAGCTTTCTTT. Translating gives CASSRGVSSEAFF.

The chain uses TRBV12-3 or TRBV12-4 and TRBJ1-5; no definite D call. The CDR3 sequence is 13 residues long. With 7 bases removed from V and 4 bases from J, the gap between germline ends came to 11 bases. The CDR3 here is CASIKGVNQPQHF. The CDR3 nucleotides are TGTGCCAGCATCAAGGGAGTTAATCAGCCCCAGCATTTT.

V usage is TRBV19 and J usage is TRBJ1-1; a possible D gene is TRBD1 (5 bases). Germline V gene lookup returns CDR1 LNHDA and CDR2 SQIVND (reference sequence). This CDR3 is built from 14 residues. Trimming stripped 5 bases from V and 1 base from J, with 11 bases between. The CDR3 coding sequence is TGTGCCAGTAGTGTATGGGGCGGGAACACTGAAGCTTTCTTT. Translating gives CASSVWGGNTEAFF.

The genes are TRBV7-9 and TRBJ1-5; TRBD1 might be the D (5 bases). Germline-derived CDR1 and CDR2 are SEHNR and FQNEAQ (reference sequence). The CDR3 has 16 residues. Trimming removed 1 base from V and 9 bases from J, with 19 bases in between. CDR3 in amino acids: CASSLEGGTAVRPQHF. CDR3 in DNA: TGTGCCAGCAGCTTAGAAGGAGGGACGGCGGTTAGGCCCCAGCATTTT.

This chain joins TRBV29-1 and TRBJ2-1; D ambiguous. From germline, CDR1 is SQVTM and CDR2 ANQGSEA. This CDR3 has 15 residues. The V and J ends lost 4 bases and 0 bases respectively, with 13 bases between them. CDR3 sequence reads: CSVGPRLSSYNEQFF. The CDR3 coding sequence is TGCAGCGTTGGCCCGCGGCTGAGCTCCTACAATGAGCAGTTCTTC.

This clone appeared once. The CDR3 here is CASSDRTGLEAFF. CDR3 nucleotide sequence: TGTGCCAGCAGTGACCGGACAGGTCTTGAAGCTTTCTTT. The chain links TRBV2 to TRBJ1-1, with 7 bases that match TRBD1. CDR1 and CDR2 (germline): SNHLY, FYNNEI. This CDR3 spans 13 amino acids. The ends lost 3 bases at V and 7 bases at J; junction bases unmatched: 5.

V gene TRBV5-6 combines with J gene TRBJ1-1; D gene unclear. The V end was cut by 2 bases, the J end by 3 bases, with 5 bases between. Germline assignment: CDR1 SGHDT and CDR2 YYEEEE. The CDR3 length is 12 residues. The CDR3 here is CASSFGDTEAFF. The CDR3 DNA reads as TGTGCCAGCAGCTTTGGAGACACTGAAGCTTTCTTT.

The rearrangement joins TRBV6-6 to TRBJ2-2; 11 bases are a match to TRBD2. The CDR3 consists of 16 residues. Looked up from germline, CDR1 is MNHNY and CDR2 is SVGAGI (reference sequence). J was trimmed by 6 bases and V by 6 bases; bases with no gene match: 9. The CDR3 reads CASSFVAGGRAGELFF. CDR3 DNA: TGTGCCAGCAGCTTCGTAGCGGGGGGGCGCGCCGGGGAGCTGTTTTTT.

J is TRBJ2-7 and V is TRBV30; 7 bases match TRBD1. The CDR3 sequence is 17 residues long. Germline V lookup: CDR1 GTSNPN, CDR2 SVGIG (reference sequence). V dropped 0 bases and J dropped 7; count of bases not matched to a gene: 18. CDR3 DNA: TGTGCCTGGAGTGTAAATCCCTGGGCAGGGGGTAGGGGGGAGCAGTACTTC. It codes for CAWSVNPWAGGRGEQYF.

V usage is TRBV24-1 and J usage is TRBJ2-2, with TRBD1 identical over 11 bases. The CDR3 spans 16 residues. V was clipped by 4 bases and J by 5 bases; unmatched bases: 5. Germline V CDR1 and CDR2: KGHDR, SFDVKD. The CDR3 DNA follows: TGTGCCACCAGTGAGGGGACAGGGGGAGGTACCGGGGAGCTGTTTTTT. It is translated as CATSEGTGGGTGELFF.

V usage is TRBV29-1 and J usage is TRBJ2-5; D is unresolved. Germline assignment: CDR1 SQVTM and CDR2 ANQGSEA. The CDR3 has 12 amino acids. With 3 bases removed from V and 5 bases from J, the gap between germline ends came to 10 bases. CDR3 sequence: CSVERRTETQYF. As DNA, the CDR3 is TGCAGCGTTGAGCGGAGAACGGAGACCCAGTACTTC.

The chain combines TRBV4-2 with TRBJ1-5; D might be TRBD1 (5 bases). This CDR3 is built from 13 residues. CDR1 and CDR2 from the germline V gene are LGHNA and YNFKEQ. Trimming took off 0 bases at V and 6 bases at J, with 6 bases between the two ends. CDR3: CASSQDQGQPQHF. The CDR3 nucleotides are TGTGCCAGCAGCCAAGACCAGGGTCAGCCCCAGCATTTT.

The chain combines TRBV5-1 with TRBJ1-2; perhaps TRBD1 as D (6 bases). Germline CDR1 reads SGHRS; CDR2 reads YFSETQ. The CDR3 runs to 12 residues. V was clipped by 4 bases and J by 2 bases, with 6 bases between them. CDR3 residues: CASSDRNYGYTF. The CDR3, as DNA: TGCGCCAGCAGCGACAGGAACTATGGCTACACCTTC.

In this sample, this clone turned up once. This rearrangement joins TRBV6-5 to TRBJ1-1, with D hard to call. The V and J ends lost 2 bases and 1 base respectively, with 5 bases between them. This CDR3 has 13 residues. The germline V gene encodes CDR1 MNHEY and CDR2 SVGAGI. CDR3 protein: CASSYGRNTEAFF. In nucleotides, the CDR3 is TGTGCCAGCAGTTACGGCAGGAACACTGAAGCTTTCTTT.

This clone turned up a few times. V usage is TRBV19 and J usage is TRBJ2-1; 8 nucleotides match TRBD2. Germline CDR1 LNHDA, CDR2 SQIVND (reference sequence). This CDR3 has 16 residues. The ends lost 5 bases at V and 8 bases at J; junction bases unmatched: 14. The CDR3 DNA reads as TGTGCCAGTAGTCCCGGCGGTAGCGGGGTCGGAGATGAGCAGTTCTTC. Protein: CASSPGGSGVGDEQFF. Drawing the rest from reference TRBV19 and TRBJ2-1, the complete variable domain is DGGITQSPKYLFRKEGQNVTLSCEQNLNHDAMYWYRQDPGQGLRLIYYSQIVNDFQKGDIAEGYSVSREKKESFPLTVTSAQKNPTAFYLCASSPGGSGVGDEQFFGPGTRLTVL.

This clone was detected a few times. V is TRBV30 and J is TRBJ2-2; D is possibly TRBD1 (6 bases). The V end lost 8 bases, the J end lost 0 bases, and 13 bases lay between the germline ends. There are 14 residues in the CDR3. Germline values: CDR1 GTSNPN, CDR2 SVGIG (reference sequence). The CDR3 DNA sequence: TGTGCCGTTGGGGGCCGAGCGAACACCGGGGAGCTGTTTTTT. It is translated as CAVGGRANTGELFF.

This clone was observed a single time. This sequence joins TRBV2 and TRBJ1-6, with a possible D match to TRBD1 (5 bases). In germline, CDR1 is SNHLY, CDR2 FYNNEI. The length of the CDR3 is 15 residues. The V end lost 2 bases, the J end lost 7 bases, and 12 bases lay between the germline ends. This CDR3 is CASSERGRVNSPLHF. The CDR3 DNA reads TGTGCCAGCAGTGAAAGGGGCAGGGTCAATTCACCCCTCCACTTT.

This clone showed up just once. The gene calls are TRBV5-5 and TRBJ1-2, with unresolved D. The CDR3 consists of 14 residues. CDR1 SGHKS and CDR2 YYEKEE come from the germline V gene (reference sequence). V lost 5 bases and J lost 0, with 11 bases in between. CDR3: CASRVGPANYGYTF. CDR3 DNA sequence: TGTGCCAGCAGGGTGGGCCCAGCTAACTATGGCTACACCTTC.

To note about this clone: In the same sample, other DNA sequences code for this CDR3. DNA for the CDR3: TGTGCCAGCAGCGTGGCTAGCGGGGCCCTGAACACCGGGGAGCTGTTTTTT. It encodes CASSVASGALNTGELFF. The genes are TRBV9 and TRBJ2-2, with TRBD2 identical over 9 bases. Unmatched junction bases numbered 6, after V lost 2 bases and J lost 1 base. The CDR3 is made up of 17 amino acids. Per the germline V gene, CDR1 is SGDLS and CDR2 is YYNGEE.

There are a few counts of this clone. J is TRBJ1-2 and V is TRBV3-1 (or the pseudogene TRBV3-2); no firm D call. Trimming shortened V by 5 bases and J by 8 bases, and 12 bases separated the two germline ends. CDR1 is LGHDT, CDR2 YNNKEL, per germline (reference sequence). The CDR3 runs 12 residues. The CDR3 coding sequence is TGTGCCAGCAGCTCCCCCTCGGTGGGCTACACCTTC. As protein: CASSSPSVGYTF.